Sequencing of this TCR beta chain was carried out in a study of graft-versus-host responses after intestinal transplantation. Overall study: Recipients were all induced with anti-thymocyte globulin, then given tacrolimus and steroids for 3 to 4 years.

A note on this clone: The antigen is undetermined.

Profiled with immunoSEQ multiplex PCR; TCRdb holds only in-frame clones, not every one. The table lists about 51,000 clones, 80% to 90% of them singletons. Study findings and constraints: Allografts of one patient group, those with graft-donor T cell macrochimerism, had high graft-versus-host to host-versus-graft clonal ratios.

The starting material was unstimulated CD4+ T cells sorted from spleen or lymph node cells, obtained before transplant. The origin of this receptor is a human donor who was the organ donor for an intestinal transplant.

CDR3 bases: TGTGCCAGCAGTTTAGTGCAGGGTAAGGACGAGCAGTACTTC. Encoded protein: CASSLVQGKDEQYF. The J gene is TRBJ2-7, the V gene TRBV28, with D possibly TRBD1 on 5 matching bases. Germline assignment: CDR1 MDHEN and CDR2 SYDVKM. This CDR3 has 14 amino acids. Trimming left V 2 bases short and J 5 bases short, with 13 bases between.